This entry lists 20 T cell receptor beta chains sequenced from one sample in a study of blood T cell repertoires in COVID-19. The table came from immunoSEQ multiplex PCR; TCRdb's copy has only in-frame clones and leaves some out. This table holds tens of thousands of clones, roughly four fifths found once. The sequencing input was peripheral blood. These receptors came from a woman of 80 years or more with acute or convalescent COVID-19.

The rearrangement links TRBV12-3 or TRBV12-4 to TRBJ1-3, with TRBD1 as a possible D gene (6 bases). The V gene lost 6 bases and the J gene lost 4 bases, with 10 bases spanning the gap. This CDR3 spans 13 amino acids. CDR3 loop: CASRGTPGNTIYF. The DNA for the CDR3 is TGTGCCAGCAGAGGGACACCCGGAAACACCATATATTTT.

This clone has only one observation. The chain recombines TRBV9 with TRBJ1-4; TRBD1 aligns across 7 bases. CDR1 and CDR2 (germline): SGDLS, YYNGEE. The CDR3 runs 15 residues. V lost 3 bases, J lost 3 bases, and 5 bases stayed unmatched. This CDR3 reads CASSASGGANEKLFF. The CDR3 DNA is TGTGCCAGCAGCGCTTCAGGGGGAGCTAATGAAAAACTGTTTTTT.

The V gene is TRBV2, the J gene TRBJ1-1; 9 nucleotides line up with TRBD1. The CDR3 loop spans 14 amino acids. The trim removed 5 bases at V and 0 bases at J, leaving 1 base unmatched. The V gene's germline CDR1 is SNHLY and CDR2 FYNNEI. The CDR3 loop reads CASSRDRVNTEAFF. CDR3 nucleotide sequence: TGTGCCAGCAGTCGGGACAGGGTGAACACTGAAGCTTTCTTT.

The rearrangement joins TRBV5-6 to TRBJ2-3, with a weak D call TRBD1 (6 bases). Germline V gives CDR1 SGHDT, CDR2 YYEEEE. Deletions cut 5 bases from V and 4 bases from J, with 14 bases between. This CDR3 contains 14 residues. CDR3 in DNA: TGTGCCAGCAGTCCACAGGGAAATCCAGATACGCAGTATTTT. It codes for CASSPQGNPDTQYF.

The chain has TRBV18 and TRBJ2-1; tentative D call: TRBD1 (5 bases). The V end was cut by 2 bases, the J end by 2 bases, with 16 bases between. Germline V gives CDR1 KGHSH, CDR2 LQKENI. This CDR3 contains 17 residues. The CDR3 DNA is TGTGCCAGCTCACCAGCACAGGCCCTAATCGCCTACAATGAGCAGTTCTTC. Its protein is CASSPAQALIAYNEQFF.

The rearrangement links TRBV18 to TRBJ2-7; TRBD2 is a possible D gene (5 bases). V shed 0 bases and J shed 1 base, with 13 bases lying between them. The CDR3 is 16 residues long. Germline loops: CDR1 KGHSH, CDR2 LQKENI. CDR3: CASSPPPPGGSYEQYF. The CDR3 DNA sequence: TGTGCCAGCTCACCACCGCCCCCAGGCGGGTCCTACGAGCAGTACTTC.

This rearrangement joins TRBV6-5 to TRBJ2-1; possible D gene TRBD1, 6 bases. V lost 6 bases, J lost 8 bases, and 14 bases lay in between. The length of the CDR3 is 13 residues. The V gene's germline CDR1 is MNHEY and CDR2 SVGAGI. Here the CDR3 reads CASRQDSWDEQFF. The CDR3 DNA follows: TGTGCCAGCAGACAGGACAGCTGGGATGAGCAGTTCTTC.

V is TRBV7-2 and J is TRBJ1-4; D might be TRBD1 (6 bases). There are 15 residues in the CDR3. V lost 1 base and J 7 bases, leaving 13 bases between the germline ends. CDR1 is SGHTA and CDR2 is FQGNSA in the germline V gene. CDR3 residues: CASSLVQGGGEKLFF. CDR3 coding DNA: TGTGCCAGCAGCTTAGTACAGGGCGGAGGTGAAAAACTGTTTTTT.

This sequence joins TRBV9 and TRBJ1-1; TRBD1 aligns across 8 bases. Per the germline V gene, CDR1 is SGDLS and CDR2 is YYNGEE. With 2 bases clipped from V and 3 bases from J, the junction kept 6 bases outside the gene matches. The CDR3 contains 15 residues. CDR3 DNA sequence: TGTGCCAGCAGCGTCCAGGGGGCGCGTGACACTGAAGCTTTCTTT. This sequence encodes CASSVQGARDTEAFF.

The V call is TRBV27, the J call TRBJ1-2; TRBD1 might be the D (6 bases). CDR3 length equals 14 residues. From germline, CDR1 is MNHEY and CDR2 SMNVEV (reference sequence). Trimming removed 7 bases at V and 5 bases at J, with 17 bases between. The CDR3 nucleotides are TGTGCCAGCACCCCAACACAGGGAAAATATGGCTACACCTTC. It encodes CASTPTQGKYGYTF.

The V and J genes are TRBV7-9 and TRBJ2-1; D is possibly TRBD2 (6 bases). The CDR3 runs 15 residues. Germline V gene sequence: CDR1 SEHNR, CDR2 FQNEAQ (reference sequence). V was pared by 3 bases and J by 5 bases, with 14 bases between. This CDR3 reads CASSFPGTQHNEQFF. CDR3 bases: TGTGCCAGCAGCTTTCCCGGGACTCAACACAATGAGCAGTTCTTC.

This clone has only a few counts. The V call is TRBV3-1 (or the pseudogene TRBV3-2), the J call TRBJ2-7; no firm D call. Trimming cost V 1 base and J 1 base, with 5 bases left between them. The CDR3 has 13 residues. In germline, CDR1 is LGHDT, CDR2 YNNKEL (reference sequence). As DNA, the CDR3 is TGTGCCAGCAGCCAAGGCAGTTCCTACGAGCAGTACTTC. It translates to CASSQGSSYEQYF.

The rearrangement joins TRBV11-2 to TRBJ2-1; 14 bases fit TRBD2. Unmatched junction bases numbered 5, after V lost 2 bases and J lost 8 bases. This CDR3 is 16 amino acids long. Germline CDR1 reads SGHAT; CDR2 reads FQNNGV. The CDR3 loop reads CASSLMGLAGEYEQFF. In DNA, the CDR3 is TGTGCCAGCAGCTTAATGGGACTAGCGGGGGAGTATGAGCAGTTCTTC.

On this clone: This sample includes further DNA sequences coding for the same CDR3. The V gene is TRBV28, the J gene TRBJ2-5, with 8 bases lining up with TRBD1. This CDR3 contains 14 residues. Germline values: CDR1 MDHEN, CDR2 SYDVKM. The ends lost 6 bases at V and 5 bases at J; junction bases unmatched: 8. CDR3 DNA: TGTGCCAGCAGCCCAGGACAGGGCGGGGAGACCCAGTACTTC. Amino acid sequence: CASSPGQGGETQYF.

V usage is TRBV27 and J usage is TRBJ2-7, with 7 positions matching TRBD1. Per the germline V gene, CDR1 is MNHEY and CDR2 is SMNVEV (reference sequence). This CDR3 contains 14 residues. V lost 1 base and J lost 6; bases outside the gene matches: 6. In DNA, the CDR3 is TGTGCCAGCAGTTTATTGAGGGGGCAAGGCGAGCAGTACTTC. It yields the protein CASSLLRGQGEQYF.

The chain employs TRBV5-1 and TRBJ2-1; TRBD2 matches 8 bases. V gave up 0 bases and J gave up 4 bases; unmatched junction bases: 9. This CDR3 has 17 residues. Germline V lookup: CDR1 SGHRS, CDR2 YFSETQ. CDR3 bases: TGCGCCAGCAGCTTGGCCGAAGGTTTAGCGGGGTACAATGAGCAGTTCTTC. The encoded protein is CASSLAEGLAGYNEQFF.

Here the CDR3 reads CASSESGSGEETQYF. In nucleotides, the CDR3 is TGCGCCAGCAGTGAGTCGGGGTCGGGGGAAGAGACCCAGTACTTC. The chain has TRBV10-1 and TRBJ2-5, with D maybe TRBD2 (6 bases). Trimming cost V 0 bases and J 3 bases, with 11 bases left between them. This CDR3 is built from 15 residues. Germline-derived CDR1 and CDR2 are WNHNN and SYGVQD (reference sequence).

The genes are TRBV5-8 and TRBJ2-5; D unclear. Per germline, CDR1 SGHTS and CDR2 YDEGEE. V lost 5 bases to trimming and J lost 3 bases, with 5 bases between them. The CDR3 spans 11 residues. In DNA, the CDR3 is TGTGCCAGCAGGTTAGAAGAGACCCAGTACTTC. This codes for CASRLEETQYF. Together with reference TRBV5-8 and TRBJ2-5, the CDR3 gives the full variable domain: EAGVTQSPTHLIKTRGQQATLRCSPISGHTSVYWYQQALGLGLQFLLWYDEGEERNRGNFPPRFSGRQFPNYSSELNVNALELEDSALYLCASRLEETQYFGPGTRLLVL.

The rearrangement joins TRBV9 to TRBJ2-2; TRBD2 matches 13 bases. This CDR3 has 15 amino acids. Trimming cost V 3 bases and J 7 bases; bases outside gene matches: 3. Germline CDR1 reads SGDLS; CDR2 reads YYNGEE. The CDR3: CASSGTSGSGGELFF. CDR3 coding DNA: TGTGCCAGCAGCGGGACTAGCGGGAGTGGCGGGGAGCTGTTTTTT.

CDR3 sequence reads: CASSRRITQGANTGELFF. As DNA, the CDR3 is TGTGCCAGTAGTCGTCGGATCACACAGGGGGCGAACACCGGGGAGCTGTTTTTT. The J gene is TRBJ2-2, the V gene TRBV19; 8 bases fit TRBD1. The CDR3 is 18 amino acids. The germline gives CDR1 LNHDA, CDR2 SQIVND (reference sequence). With V trimmed by 5 bases and J by 0 bases, 11 bases remained unmatched.